This T cell receptor (beta chain) was observed in a study of T cell responses to AZD1222 COVID-19 vaccine. TCRdb's table, derived via immunoSEQ multiplex PCR, lists solely in-frame clones and lacks some. The sample holds over 150,000 clones, 90% seen once. For this clone: As yet, its antigen is unknown.

The length of the CDR3 is 16 residues. J gave up 5 bases and V 1 base, and 8 bases lay outside the gene matches. The germline gives CDR1 LGHNT, CDR2 FRNRAP. Findings of the study overall: No day 14 peak samples; only post-peak repertoires were characterized.

The chain is built from TRBV12-5 and TRBJ1-1, with TRBD1 matching 9 bases. This TCR derives from an adult in good health. This material consisted of peripheral blood, taken on day 0 of AZD1222 vaccination. The CDR3 coding sequence is TGTGCTAGTGGTTTGGCCGCGACAGGGGGGTTGACTGAAGCTTTCTTT. Residues: CASGLAATGGLTEAFF.